This T cell receptor beta chain came from a study of graft-versus-host responses after intestinal transplantation. Study in general: Multivisceral, liver-intestinal, or isolated intestinal grafts went to recipients. Each patient got anti-thymocyte globulin induction, then tacrolimus and steroids for roughly 3 years.

Notes on the study in general: Graft-donor T cell macrochimerism coincided with high graft-versus-host to host-versus-graft clonal ratios in allografts.

The table came from immunoSEQ multiplex PCR; TCRdb's copy has only in-frame clones and leaves some out. The sample includes roughly 110,000 clones, about 87% of them seen just once. This clone was recorded only once. Its antigen remains unknown. Looked up from germline, CDR1 is MDHEN and CDR2 is SYDVKM. This CDR3 has 15 amino acids. V was clipped by 5 bases and J by 7 bases; unmatched bases: 10. This TCR derives from a human donor who was the organ donor for an intestinal transplant. The sample in question was unstimulated CD4+ T cells sorted from spleen or lymph node cells, obtained before transplant. V is TRBV28 and J is TRBJ1-4; 7 bases align to TRBD1. CDR3 protein: CASSEKGARGEKLFF. The CDR3 DNA follows: TGTGCCAGCAGTGAAAAGGGGGCTCGCGGTGAAAAACTGTTTTTT.